Listed below are T cell receptor beta chains from one sample, sequenced in a study of CXCR3-negative and CXCR3-positive naive CD8 T cells. Following a re-call of the 5' RACE reads, TCRdb has one entry per CDR3 protein and lacks DNA. This sample's clone table lists about 90,000 distinct CDR3 sequences. The sequenced sample was naive CXCR3- CD8+ T cells from blood. These receptors were collected from a human donor in good health. Some clones in this sample may be carry-over from other donors' samples. The CDR3 runs from the conserved cysteine through the conserved F or W. Each record gives: J gene, V gene, CDR3 protein.

J: TRBJ2-1
V: TRBV7-9
CDR3: CASSSRLAGDRNEQFF

J: TRBJ2-2
V: TRBV7-9
CDR3: CASSSPLRGHTNTGELFF

J: TRBJ1-1
V: TRBV20-1
CDR3: CSARGAGLTEAFF

J: TRBJ2-1
V: TRBV9
CDR3: CASSVERDTAYNEQFF

J: TRBJ2-7
V: TRBV5-6
CDR3: CASSSSGVRDEQYF

J: TRBJ2-2
V: TRBV29-1
CDR3: CSVTDRNTGELFF

J: TRBJ2-7
V: TRBV12-5
CDR3: CASGLVLAESYEQYF

J: TRBJ1-1
V: TRBV4-3
CDR3: CASSHPGSGNTEAFF

J: TRBJ2-1
V: TRBV29-1
CDR3: CSVSMRGKNNEQFF

J: TRBJ2-3
V: TRBV7-9
CDR3: CASSLPYGSPGADTQYF

J: TRBJ1-1
V: TRBV25-1
CDR3: CASSEYEGASTEAFF